This T cell receptor beta chain was profiled in a study of CD8 T cells in Susac syndrome. The study's findings and limits: The study admitted that it had a relatively small number of individuals in its TCR sequencing and HLA analysis.

Of note for this clonotype: The antigen remains unidentified.

A quantity of roughly 0.5 to 1 ug RNA underwent reverse transcription using random hexamers. It was immunoSEQ multiplex PCR that amplified TCR beta CDR3 across 54 Vbeta and 13 Jbeta. TCRdb used MiXCR to reprocess the immunoSEQ multiplex PCR reads, holding one entry per CDR3 protein. The sample has some 150,000 distinct CDR3 sequences; about 95% are singletons. It was treatment-naive patients with stable or active relapsing-remitting disease who made up the multiple sclerosis controls. The specimen sequenced was CD8+ T cells from PBMCs. The source of this sequence is a human donor with multiple sclerosis.

The CDR3 DNA follows: TGTGCCAGCTCCCCCCAGGGGGGAGATGGGCCTGAAGCTTTCTTT. Its protein is CASSPQGGDGPEAFF. The chain carries TRBV12-3 or TRBV12-4 and TRBJ1-1, with 7 bases identical to TRBD1. V dropped 8 bases and J dropped 6; count of bases not matched to a gene: 15. This CDR3 has 15 residues.